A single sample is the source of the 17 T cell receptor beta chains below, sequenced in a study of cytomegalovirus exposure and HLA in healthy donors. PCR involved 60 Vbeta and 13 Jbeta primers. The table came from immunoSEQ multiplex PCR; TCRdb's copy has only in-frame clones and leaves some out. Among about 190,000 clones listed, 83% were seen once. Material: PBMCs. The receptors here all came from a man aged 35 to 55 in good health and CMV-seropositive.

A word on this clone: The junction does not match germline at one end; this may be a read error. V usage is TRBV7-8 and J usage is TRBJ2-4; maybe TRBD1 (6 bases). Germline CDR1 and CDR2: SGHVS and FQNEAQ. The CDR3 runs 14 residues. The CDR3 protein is CASSFSGAANSQYF. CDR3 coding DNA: TGTGCCAGCAGCTTTTCAGGGGCGGCAAACAGTCAGTACTTC.

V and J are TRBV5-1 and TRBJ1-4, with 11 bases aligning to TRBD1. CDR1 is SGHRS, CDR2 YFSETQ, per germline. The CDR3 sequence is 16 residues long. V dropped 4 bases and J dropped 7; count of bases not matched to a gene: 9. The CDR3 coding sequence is TGCGCCAGCAGCGTCGGACAGGGGGCGGTGGGTGAAAAACTGTTTTTT. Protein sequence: CASSVGQGAVGEKLFF.

The CDR3 sequence is CASSVQGALTGELFF. The CDR3 coding sequence is TGCGCCAGCAGTGTTCAAGGGGCGCTAACCGGGGAGCTGTTTTTT. The chain is built from TRBV10-1 and TRBJ2-2, with D perhaps TRBD1 (5 bases). V was shortened by 4 bases and J by 5 bases, with 14 bases between the two germline ends. The CDR3 is 15 residues long. The germline V gene has CDR1 WNHNN and CDR2 SYGVQD (reference sequence).

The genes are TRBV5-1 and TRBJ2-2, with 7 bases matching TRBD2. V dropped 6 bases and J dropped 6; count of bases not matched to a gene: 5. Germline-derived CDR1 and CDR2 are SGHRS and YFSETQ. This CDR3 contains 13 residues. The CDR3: CASKVAGAGELFF. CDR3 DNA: TGCGCCAGCAAAGTTGCGGGAGCCGGGGAGCTGTTTTTT.

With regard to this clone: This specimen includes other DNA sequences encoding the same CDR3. The DNA for the CDR3 is TGCGCCAGCAGCTTGGGTACTAGCGGGAGAGTCTCCTACAATGAGCAGTTCTTC. Translation: CASSLGTSGRVSYNEQFF. V is TRBV5-1 and J is TRBJ2-1; 11 bases agree with TRBD2. Germline CDR1 reads SGHRS; CDR2 reads YFSETQ. The J segment lost 0 bases and the V segment lost 0 bases, leaving 5 bases of the junction unmatched. The CDR3 sequence is 18 residues long. Full variable domain (remainder filled in from reference TRBV5-1 and TRBJ2-1): KAGVTQTPRYLIKTRGQQVTLSCSPISGHRSVSWYQQTPGQGLQFLFEYFSETQRNKGNFPGRFSGRQFSNSRSEMNVSTLELGDSALYLCASSLGTSGRVSYNEQFFGPGTRLTVL.

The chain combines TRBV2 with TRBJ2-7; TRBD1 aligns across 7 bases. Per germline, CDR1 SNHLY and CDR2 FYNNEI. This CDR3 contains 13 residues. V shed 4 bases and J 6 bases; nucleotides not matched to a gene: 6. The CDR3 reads CASSATGTAEQYF. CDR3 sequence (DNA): TGTGCCAGCAGTGCCACAGGGACAGCCGAGCAGTACTTC. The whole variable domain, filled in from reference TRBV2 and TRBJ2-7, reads EPEVTQTPSHQVTQMGQEVILRCVPISNHLYFYWYRQILGQKVEFLVSFYNNEISEKSEIFDDQFSVERPDGSNFTLKIRSTKLEDSAMYFCASSATGTAEQYFGPGTRLTVT.

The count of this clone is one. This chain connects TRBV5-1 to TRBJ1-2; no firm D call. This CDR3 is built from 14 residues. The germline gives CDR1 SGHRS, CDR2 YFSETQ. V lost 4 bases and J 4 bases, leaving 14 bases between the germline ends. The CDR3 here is CASSTRDARYGYTF. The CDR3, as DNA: TGCGCCAGCAGCACCCGGGATGCGCGCTATGGCTACACCTTC.

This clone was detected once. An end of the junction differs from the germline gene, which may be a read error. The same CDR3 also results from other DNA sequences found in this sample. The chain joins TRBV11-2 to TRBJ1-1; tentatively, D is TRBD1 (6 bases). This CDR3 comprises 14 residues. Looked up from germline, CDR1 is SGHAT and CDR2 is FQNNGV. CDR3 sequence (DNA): TGTGCCAGTAGCTTAAGGGGGGGGATCACTGAAGCTTTCTTT. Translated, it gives CASSLRGGITEAFF.

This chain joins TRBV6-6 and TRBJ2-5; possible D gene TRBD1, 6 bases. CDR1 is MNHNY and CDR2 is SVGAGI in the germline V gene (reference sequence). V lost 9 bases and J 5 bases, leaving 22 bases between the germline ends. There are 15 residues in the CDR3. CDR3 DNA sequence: TGTGCCAGTAGGCAGGCCAGCTTTACAGGGGAGACCCAGTACTTC. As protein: CASRQASFTGETQYF.

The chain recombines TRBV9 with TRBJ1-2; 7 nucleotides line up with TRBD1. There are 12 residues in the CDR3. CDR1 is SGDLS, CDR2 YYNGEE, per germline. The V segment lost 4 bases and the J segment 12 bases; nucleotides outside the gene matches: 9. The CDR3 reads CASSQGGRGDTF. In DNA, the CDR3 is TGTGCCAGCAGCCAAGGGGGCAGGGGTGACACCTTC. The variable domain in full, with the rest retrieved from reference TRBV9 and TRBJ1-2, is DSGVTQTPKHLITATGQRVTLRCSPRSGDLSVYWYQQSLDQGLQFLIQYYNGEERAKGNILERFSAQQFPDLHSELNLSSLELGDSALYFCASSQGGRGDTFGSGTRLTVV.

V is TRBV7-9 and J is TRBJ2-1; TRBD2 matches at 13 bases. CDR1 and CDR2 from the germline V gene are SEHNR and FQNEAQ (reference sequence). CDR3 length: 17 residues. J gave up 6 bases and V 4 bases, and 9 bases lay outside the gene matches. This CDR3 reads CASSSALAGGPSNEQFF. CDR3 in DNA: TGTGCCAGCAGCTCAGCACTAGCGGGAGGGCCATCCAATGAGCAGTTCTTC.

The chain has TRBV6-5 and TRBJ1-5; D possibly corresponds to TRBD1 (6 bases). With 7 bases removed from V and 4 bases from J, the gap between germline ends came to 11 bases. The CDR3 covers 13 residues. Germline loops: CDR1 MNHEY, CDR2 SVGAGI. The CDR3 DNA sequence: TGTGCCAGCAATCAGGGGCCGAATCAGCCCCAGCATTTT. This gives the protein CASNQGPNQPQHF.

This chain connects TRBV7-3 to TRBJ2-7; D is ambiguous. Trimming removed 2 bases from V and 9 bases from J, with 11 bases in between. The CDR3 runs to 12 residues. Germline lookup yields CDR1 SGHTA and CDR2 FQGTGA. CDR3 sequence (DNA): TGTGCCAGCAGCTTATTCAACGTCGGGCAGTACTTC. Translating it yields CASSLFNVGQYF.

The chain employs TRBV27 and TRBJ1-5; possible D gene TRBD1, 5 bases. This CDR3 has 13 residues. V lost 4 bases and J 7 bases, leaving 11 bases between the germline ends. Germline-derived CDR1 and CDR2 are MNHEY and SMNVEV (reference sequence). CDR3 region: CASSWGERQPQHF. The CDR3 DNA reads TGTGCCAGCAGTTGGGGGGAGAGACAGCCCCAGCATTTT.

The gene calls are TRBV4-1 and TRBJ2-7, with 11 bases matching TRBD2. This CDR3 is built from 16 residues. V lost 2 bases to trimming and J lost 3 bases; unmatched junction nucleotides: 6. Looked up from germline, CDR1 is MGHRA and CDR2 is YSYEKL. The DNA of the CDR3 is TGCGCCAGCAGCCAACAACTAGCGGGAGATTTCTACGAGCAGTACTTC. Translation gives CASSQQLAGDFYEQYF.

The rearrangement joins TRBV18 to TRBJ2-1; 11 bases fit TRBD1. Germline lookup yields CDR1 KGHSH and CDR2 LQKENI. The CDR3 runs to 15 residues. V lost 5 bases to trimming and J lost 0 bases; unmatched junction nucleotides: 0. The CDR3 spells CASSGTGGSYNEQFF. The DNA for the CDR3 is TGTGCCAGCTCAGGGACAGGGGGCTCCTACAATGAGCAGTTCTTC.

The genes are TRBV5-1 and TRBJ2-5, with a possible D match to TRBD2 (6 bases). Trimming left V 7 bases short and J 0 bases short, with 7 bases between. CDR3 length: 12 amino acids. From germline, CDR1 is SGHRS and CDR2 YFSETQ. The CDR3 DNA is TGCGCCAGCCGGGACTACCAAGAGACCCAGTACTTC. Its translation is CASRDYQETQYF. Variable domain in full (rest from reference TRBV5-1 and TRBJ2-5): KAGVTQTPRYLIKTRGQQVTLSCSPISGHRSVSWYQQTPGQGLQFLFEYFSETQRNKGNFPGRFSGRQFSNSRSEMNVSTLELGDSALYLCASRDYQETQYFGPGTRLLVL.